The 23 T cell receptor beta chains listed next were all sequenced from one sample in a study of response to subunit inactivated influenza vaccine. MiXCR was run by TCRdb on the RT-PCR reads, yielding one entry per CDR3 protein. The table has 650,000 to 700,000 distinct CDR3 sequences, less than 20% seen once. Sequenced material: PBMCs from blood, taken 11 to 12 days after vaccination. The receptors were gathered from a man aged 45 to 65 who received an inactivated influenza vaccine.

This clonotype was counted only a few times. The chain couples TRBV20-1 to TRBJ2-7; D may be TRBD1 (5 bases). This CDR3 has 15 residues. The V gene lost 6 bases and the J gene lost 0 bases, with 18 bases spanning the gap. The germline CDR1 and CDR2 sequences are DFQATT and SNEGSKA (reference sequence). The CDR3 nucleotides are TGCAGTGCGCCCCCCCCGGAAAGGGGCTCCTACGAGCAGTACTTC. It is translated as CSAPPPERGSYEQYF.

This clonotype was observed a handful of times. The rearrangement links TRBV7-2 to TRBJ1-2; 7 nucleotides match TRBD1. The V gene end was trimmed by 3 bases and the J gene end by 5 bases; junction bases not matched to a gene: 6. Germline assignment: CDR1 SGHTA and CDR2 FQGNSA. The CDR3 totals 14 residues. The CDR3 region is CASSFRQGDYGYTF. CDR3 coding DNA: TGTGCCAGCAGCTTCCGACAGGGTGATTATGGCTACACCTTC.

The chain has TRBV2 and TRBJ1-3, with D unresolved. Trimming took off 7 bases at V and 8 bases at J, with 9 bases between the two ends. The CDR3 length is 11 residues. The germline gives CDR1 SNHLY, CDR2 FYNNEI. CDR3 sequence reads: CASMFSDTIYF. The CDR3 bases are TGTGCCAGCATGTTTTCTGACACCATATATTTT. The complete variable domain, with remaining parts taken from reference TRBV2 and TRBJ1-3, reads EPEVTQTPSHQVTQMGQEVILRCVPISNHLYFYWYRQILGQKVEFLVSFYNNEISEKSEIFDDQFSVERPDGSNFTLKIRSTKLEDSAMYFCASMFSDTIYFGEGSWLTVV.

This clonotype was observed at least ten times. The CDR3 sequence is CASSLGSGRDFSGELFF. CDR3 sequence (DNA): TGTGCCAGCAGCTTAGGATCAGGCAGGGACTTTTCCGGGGAGCTGTTTTTT. The V gene is TRBV7-2, the J gene TRBJ2-2, with a tentative D call TRBD2 (6 bases). The CDR3 runs 17 residues. V was clipped by 1 base and J by 6 bases, with 18 bases between them. Looked up from germline, CDR1 is SGHTA and CDR2 is FQGNSA.

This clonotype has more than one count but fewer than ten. The DNA of the CDR3 is TGTGCCAGCAGCCAGGTTAGCAACGAGCAGTACTTC. It yields the protein CASSQVSNEQYF. This chain connects TRBV3-1 to TRBJ2-7; no reliable D call. The germline V and J ends were trimmed by 3 bases and 5 bases, with 8 bases remaining between them. Germline CDR1 LGHDT, CDR2 YNNKEL (reference sequence). CDR3 length: 12 residues.

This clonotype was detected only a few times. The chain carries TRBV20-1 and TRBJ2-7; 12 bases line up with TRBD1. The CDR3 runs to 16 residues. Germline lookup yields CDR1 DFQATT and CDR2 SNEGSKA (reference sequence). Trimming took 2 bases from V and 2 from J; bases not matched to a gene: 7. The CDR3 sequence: CSARFAGTGGPYEQYF. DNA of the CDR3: TGCAGTGCTAGATTCGCAGGGACAGGGGGCCCCTACGAGCAGTACTTC.

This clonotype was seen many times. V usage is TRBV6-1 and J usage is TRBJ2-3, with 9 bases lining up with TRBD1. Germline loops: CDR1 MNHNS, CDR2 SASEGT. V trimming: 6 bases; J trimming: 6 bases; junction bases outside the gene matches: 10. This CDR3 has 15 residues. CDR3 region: CASSSGQGLGDTQYF. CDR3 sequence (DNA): TGTGCCAGCAGCTCGGGACAGGGTTTAGGGGATACGCAGTATTTT.

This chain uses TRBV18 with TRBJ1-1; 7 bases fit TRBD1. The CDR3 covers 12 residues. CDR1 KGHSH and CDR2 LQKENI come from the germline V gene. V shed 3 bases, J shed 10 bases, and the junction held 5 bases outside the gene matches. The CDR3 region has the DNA TGTGCCAGCTCACCCGAACAGGGGCTAGCTTTCTTT. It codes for CASSPEQGLAFF.

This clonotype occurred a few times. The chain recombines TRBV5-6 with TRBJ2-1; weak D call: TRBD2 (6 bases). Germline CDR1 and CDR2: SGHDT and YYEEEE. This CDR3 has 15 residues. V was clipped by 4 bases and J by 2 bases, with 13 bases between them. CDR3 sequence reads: CASSLGGSPYNEQFF. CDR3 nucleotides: TGTGCCAGCAGCCTCGGAGGGAGCCCCTACAATGAGCAGTTCTTC.

The CDR3 sequence is CASTTVDNEQFF. The CDR3 DNA is TGTGCCAGCACGACAGTCGACAATGAGCAGTTCTTC. V usage is TRBV28 and J usage is TRBJ2-1, with a possible D match to TRBD1 (5 bases). V was trimmed by 7 bases and J by 5 bases, leaving 9 bases between them. This CDR3 contains 12 residues. Germline V gives CDR1 MDHEN, CDR2 SYDVKM. The whole variable domain, remainder taken from reference TRBV28 and TRBJ2-1, is DVKVTQSSRYLVKRTGEKVFLECVQDMDHENMFWYRQDPGLGLRLIYFSYDVKMKEKGDIPEGYSVSREKKERFSLILESASTNQTSMYLCASTTVDNEQFFGPGTRLTVL.

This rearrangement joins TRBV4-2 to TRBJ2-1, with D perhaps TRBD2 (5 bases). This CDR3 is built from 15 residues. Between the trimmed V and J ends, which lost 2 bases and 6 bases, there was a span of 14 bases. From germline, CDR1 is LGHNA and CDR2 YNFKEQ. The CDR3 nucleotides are TGTGCCAGCAGCCAACCTGCGGGCCACGGCAATGAGCAGTTCTTC. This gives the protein CASSQPAGHGNEQFF.

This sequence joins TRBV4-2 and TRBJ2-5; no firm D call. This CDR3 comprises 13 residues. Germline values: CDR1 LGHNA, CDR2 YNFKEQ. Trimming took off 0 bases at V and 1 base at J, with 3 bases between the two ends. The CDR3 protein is CASSQDFQETQYF. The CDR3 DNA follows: TGTGCCAGCAGCCAAGACTTCCAAGAGACCCAGTACTTC.

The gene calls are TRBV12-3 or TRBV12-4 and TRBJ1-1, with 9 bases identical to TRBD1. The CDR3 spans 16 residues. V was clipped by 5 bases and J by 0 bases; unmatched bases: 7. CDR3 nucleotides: TGTGCCAGCAGTAGCCGGACAGGGGCGTTGAACACTGAAGCTTTCTTT. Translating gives CASSSRTGALNTEAFF.

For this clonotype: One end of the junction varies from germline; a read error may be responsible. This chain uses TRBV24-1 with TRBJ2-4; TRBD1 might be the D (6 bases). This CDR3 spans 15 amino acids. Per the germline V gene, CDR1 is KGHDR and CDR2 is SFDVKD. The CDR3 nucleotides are TGTGCCACCAGTGCGGGGATTGGGGGCAAAAACACTCAGTACTTC. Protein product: CATSAGIGGKNTQYF.

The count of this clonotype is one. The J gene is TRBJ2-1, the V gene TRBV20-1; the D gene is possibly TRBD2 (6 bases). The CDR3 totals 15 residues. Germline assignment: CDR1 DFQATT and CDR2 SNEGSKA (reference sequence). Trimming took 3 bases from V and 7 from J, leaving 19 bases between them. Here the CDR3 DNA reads TGCAGTGCTAGGGGGTTGGACGGGAGTGGGAATGAGCAGTTCTTC. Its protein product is CSARGLDGSGNEQFF.

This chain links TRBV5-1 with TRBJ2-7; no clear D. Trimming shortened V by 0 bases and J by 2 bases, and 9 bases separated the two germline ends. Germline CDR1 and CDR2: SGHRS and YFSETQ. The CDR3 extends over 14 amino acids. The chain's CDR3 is CASSLEADTYEQYF. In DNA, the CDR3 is TGCGCCAGCAGCTTGGAGGCCGATACCTACGAGCAGTACTTC.

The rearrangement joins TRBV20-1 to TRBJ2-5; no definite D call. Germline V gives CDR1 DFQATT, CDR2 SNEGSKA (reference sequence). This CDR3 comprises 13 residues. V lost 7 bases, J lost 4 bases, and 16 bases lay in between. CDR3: CSDSSGKGETQYF. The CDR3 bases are TGCAGTGATAGCTCTGGGAAGGGAGAGACCCAGTACTTC.

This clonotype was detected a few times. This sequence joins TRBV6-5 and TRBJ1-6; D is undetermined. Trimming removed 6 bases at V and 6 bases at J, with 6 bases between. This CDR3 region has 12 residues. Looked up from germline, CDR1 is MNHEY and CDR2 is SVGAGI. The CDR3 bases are TGTGCCAGCAGGCAGATTAATTCACCCCTCCACTTT. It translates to CASRQINSPLHF.

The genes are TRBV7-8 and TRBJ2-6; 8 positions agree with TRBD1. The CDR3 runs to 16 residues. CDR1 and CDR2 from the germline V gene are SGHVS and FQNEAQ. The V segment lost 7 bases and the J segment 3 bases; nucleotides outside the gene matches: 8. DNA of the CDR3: TGTGCCAGCAAGGCCGGGACAGGAAATGGGGCCAACGTCCTGACTTTC. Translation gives CASKAGTGNGANVLTF.

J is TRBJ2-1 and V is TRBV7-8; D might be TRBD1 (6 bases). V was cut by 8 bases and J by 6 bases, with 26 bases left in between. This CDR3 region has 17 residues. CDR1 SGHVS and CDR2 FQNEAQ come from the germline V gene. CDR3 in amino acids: CASVPRGTGKLFNEQFF. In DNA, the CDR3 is TGTGCCAGCGTACCTAGGGGCACAGGGAAATTGTTCAATGAGCAGTTCTTC.

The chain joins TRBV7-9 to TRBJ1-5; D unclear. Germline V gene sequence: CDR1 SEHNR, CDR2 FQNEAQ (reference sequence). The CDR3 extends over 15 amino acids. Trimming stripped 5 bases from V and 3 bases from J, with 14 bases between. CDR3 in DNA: TGTGCCAGCAGCGCCGTAGAGGGTCACAATCAGCCCCAGCATTTT. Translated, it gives CASSAVEGHNQPQHF.

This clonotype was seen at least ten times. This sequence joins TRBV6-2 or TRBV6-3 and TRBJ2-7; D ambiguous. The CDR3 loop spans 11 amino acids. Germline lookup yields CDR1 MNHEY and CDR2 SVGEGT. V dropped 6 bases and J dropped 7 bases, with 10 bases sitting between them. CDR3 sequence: CASSYPEEQYF. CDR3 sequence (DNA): TGTGCCAGCAGCTACCCTGAGGAGCAGTACTTC.

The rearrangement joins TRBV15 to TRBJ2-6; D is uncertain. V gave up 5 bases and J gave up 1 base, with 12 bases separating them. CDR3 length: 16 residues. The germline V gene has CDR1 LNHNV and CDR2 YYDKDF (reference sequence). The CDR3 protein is CATSRYGRSGANVLTF. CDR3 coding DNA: TGTGCCACCAGCCGATATGGACGGTCTGGGGCCAACGTCCTGACTTTC.